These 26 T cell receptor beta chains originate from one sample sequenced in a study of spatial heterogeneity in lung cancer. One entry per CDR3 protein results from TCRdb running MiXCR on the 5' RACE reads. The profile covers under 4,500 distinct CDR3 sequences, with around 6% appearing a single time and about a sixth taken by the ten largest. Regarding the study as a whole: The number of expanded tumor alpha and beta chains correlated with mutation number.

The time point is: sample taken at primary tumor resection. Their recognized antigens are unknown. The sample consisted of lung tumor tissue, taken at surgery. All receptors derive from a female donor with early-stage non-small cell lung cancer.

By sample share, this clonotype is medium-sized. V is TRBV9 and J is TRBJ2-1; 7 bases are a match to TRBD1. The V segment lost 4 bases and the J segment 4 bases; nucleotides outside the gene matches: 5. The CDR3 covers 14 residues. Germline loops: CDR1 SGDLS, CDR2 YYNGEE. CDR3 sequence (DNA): TGTGCCAGCAGCCCGGGACAGAAATACAATGAGCAGTTCTTC. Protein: CASSPGQKYNEQFF. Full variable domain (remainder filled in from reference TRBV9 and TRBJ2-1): DSGVTQTPKHLITATGQRVTLRCSPRSGDLSVYWYQQSLDQGLQFLIQYYNGEERAKGNILERFSAQQFPDLHSELNLSSLELGDSALYFCASSPGQKYNEQFFGPGTRLTVL.

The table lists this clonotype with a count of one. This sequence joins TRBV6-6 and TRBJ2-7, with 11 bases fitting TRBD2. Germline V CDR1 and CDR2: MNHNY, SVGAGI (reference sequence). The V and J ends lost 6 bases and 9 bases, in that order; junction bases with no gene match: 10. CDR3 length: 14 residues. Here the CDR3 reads CASSPQLAGELQYF. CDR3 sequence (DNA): TGTGCCAGCAGCCCCCAACTAGCGGGAGAATTGCAGTACTTC.

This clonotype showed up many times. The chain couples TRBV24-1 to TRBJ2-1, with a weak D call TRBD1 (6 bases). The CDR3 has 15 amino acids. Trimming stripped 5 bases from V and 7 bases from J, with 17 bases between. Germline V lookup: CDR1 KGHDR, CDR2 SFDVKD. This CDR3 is CATSGKQGLINEQFF. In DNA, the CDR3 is TGTGCCACCAGTGGTAAACAGGGATTAATAAATGAGCAGTTCTTC.

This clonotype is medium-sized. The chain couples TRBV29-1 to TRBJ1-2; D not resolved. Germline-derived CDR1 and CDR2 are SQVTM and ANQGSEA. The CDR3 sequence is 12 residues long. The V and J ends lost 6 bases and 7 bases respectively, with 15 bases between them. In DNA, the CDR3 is TGCAGCGTAGCCGAGGGTAAAGGTGGCTACACCTTC. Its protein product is CSVAEGKGGYTF.

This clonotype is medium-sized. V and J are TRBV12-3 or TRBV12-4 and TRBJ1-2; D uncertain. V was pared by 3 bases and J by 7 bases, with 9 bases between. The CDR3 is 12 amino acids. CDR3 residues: CASSFAAGGYTF. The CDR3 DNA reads TGTGCCAGCAGTTTTGCCGCCGGTGGCTACACCTTC.

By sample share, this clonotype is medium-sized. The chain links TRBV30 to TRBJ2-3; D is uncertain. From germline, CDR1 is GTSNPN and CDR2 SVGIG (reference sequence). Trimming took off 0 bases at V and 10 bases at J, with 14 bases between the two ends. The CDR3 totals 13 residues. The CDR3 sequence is CAWSVVVETAQYF. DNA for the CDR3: TGTGCCTGGAGTGTGGTAGTGGAAACCGCGCAGTATTTT.

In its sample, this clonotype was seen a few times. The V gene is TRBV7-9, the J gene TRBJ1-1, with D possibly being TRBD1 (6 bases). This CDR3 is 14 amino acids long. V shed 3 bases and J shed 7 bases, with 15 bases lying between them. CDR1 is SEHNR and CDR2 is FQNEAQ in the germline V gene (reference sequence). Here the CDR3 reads CASSLIQGGGEAFF. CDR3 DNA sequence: TGTGCCAGCAGCTTGATACAGGGCGGCGGTGAAGCTTTCTTT.

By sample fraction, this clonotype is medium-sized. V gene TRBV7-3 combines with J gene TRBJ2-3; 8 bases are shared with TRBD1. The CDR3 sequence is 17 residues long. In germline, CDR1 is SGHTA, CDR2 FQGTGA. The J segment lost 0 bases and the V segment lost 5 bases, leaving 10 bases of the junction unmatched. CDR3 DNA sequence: TGTGCCAGCAGCCCTACGGGACAGGCTACTAGCACAGATACGCAGTATTTT. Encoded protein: CASSPTGQATSTDTQYF.

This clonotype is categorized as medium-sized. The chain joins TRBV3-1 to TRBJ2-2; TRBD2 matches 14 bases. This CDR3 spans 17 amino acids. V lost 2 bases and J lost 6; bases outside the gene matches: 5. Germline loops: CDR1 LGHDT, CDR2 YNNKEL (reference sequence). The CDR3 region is CASSQRLAGGPSGELFF. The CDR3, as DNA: TGTGCCAGCAGCCAAAGACTAGCGGGAGGGCCGTCCGGGGAGCTGTTTTTT.

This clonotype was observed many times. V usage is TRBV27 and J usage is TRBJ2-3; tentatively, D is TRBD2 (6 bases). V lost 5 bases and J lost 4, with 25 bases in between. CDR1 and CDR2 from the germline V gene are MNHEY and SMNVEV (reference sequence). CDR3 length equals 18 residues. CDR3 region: CASSPPSQVGEVADTQYF. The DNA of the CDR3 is TGTGCCAGCAGTCCGCCCTCTCAGGTAGGGGAGGTTGCAGATACGCAGTATTTT.

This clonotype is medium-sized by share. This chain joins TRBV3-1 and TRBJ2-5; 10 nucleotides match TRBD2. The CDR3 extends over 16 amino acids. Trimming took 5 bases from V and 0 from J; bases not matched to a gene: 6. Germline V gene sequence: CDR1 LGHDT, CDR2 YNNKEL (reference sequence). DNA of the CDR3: TGTGCCAGCAGCTCTAGCGGGAGAGGGTACCAAGAGACCCAGTACTTC. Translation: CASSSSGRGYQETQYF.

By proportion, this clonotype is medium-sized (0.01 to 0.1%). In DNA form, the CDR3 reads TGTGCCAGCAGTTACACAGGGAAAACTGAAGCTTTCTTT. As protein: CASSYTGKTEAFF. V and J are TRBV6-5 and TRBJ1-1; perhaps TRBD1 as D (6 bases). Trimming took 2 bases from V and 5 from J, leaving 9 bases between them. The CDR3 has 13 amino acids. Germline CDR1 reads MNHEY; CDR2 reads SVGAGI.

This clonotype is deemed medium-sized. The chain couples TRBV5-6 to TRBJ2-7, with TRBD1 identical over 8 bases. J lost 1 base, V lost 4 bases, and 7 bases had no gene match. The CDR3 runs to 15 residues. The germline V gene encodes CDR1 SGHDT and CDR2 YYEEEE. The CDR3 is CASSHGTGVSYEQYF. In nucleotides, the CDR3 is TGTGCCAGCAGCCACGGGACAGGTGTTTCCTACGAGCAGTACTTC.

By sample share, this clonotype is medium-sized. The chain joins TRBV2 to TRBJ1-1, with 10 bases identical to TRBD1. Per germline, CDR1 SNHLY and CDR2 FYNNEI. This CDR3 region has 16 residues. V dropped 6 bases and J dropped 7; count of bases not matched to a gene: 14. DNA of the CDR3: TGTGCCAGCAGCTATAACCGGGACAGGGGAGGAGATGAAGCTTTCTTT. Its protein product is CASSYNRDRGGDEAFF.

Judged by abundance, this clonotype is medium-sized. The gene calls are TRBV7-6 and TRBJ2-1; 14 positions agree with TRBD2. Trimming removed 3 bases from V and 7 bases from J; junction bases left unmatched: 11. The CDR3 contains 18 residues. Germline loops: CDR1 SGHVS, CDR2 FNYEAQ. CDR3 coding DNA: TGTGCCAGCAGCTTGCTGGTCCCGACTAGCGGGAGGGTTAATGAGCAGTTCTTC. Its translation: CASSLLVPTSGRVNEQFF.

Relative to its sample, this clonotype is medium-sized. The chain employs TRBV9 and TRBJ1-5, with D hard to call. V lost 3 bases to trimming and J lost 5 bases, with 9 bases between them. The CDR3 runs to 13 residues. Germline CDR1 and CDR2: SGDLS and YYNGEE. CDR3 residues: CASSGSPDQPQHF. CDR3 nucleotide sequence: TGTGCCAGCAGCGGTTCTCCGGATCAGCCCCAGCATTTT.

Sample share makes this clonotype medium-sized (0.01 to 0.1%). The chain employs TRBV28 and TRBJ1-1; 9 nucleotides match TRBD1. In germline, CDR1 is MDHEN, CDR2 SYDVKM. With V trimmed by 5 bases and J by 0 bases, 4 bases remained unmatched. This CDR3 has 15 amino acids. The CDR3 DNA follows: TGTGCCAGCAGTCACCGGGACAGGGTGAACACTGAAGCTTTCTTT. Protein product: CASSHRDRVNTEAFF. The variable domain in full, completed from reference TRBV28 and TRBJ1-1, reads DVKVTQSSRYLVKRTGEKVFLECVQDMDHENMFWYRQDPGLGLRLIYFSYDVKMKEKGDIPEGYSVSREKKERFSLILESASTNQTSMYLCASSHRDRVNTEAFFGQGTRLTVV.

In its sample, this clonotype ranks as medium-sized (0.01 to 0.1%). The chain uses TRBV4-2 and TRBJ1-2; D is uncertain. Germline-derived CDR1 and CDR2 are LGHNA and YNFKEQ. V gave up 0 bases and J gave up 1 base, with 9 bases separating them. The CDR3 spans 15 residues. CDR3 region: CASSQDRGHNYGYTF. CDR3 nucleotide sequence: TGTGCCAGCAGCCAAGATCGAGGTCATAACTATGGCTACACCTTC.

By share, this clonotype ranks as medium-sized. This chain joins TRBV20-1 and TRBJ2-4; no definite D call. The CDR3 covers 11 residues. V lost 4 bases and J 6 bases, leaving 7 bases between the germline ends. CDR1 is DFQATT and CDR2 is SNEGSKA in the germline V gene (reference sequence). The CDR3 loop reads CSATGRNIQYF. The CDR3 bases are TGCAGTGCTACGGGCAGAAACATTCAGTACTTC.

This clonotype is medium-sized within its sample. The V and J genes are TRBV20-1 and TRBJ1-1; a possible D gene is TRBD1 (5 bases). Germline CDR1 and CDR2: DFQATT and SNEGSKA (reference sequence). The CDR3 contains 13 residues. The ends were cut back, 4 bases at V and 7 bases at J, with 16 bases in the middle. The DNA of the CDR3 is TGCAGTGCTATAACGGGGCTTGGGGTTGAAGCTTTCTTT. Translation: CSAITGLGVEAFF.

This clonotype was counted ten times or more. CDR3 region: CASSGSDGRLGETQYF. CDR3 in DNA: TGTGCCAGTAGTGGGAGCGACGGACGCCTCGGAGAGACCCAGTACTTC. The chain joins TRBV19 to TRBJ2-5, with a possible D match to TRBD2 (5 bases). Germline CDR1 reads LNHDA; CDR2 reads SQIVND (reference sequence). V lost 5 bases, J lost 4 bases, and 20 bases lay in between. This CDR3 contains 16 residues.

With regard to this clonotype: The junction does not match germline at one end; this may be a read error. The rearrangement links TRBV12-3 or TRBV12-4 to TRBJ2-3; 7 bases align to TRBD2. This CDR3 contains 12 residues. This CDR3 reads CASSLGGTSEDF. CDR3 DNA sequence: TGTGCCAGCAGTTTAGGCGGAACTAGCGAGGATTTT.

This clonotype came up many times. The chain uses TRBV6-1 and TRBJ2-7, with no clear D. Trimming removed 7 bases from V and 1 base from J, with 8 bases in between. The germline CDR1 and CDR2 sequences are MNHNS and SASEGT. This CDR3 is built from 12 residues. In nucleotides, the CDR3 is TGTGCCAGCATTGGACGGTCCTACGAGCAGTACTTC. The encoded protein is CASIGRSYEQYF.

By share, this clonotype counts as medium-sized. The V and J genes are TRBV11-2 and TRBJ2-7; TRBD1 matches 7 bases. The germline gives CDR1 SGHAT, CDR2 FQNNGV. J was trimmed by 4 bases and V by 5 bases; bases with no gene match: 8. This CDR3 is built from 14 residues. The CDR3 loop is CASSLQTGWYEQYV. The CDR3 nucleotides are TGTGCCAGCAGCCTACAGACAGGGTGGTACGAGCAGTACGTC.

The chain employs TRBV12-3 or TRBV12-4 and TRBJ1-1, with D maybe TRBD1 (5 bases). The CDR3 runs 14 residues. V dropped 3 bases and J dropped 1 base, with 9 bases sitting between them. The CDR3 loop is CASSFAGPNTEAFF. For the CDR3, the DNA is TGTGCCAGCAGTTTCGCAGGGCCGAACACTGAAGCTTTCTTT.

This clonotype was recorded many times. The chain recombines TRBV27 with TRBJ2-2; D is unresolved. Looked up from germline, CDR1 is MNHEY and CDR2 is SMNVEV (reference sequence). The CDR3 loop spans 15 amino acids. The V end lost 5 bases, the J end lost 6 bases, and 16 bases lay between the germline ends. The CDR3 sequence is CASSPRAPGSGELFF. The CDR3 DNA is TGTGCCAGCAGTCCCCGGGCCCCTGGCTCCGGGGAGCTGTTTTTT.